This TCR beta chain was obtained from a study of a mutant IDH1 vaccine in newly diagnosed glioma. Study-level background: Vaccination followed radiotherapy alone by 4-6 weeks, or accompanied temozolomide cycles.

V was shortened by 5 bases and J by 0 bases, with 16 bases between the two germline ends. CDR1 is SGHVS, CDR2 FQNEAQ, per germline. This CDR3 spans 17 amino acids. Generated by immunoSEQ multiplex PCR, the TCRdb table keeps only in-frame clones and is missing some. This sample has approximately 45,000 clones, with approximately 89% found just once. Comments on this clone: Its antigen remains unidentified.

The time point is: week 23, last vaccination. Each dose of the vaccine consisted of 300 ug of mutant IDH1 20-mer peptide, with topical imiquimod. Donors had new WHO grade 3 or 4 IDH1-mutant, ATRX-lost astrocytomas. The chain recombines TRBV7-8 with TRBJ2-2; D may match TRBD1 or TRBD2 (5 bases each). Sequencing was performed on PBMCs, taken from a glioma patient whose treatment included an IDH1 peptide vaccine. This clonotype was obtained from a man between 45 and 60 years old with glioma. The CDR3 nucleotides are TGTGCCAGCAGCACCCGGGACCGTTATTCGAACACCGGGGAGCTGTTTTTT. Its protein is CASSTRDRYSNTGELFF.